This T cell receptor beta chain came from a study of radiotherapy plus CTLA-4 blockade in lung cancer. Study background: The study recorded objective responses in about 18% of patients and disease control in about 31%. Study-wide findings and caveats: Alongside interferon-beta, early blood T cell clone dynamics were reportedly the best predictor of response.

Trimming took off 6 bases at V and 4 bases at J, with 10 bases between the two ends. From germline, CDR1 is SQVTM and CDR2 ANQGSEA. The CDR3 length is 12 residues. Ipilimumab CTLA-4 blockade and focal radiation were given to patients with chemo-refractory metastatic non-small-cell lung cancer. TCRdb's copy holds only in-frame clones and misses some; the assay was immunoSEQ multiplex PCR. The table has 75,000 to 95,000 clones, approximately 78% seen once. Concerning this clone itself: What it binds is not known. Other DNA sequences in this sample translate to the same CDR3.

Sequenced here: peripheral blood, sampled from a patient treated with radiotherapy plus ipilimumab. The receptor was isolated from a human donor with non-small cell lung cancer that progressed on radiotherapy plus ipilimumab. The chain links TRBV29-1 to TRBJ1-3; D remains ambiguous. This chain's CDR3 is CSVADGGNTIYF. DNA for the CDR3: TGCAGCGTCGCAGACGGCGGAAACACCATATATTTT.